The TCR beta chain under discussion was sequenced for a study of metastatic and nonmetastatic thyroid tumors. TCRdb reprocessed the PCR reads via MiXCR. The sample shows some 40,000 clones, less than 15% of them seen only once. No treatment of any kind had been given to any patient before thyroid surgery. This clone came up many times. The sample consisted of blood. The origin of this receptor is a female donor with papillary thyroid cancer or a benign thyroid nodule (not recorded which). Some clones in this sample may be carry-over from other donors' samples.

CDR3: CASSEQTAGEQYF. The CDR3 nucleotides read TGTGCCAGCAGTGAGCAGACAGCGGGTGAGCAGTACTTC. The chain employs TRBV2 and TRBJ2-7; tentative D call: TRBD2 (6 bases). V lost 3 bases, J lost 7 bases, and 13 bases lay in between. Per the germline V gene, CDR1 is SNHLY and CDR2 is FYNNEI. This CDR3 has 13 residues.